This T cell receptor beta chain stems from a study of blood T cell repertoires in COVID-19. Germline CDR1 is KGHDR and CDR2 is SFDVKD. The CDR3 is made up of 12 amino acids. J lost 2 bases, V lost 10 bases, and 4 bases had no gene match. In the original processing: The authors estimated nucleated cell counts from reference gene primer amplification. This table comes from immunoSEQ multiplex PCR, and its TCRdb copy is limited to in-frame clones, with some not included. V, J and clone size reflect that table, while D and trimming were determined from the DNA. The table lists nearly 50,000 clones, 85% to 90% of them singletons. This clone was observed a single time.

This sequence was found in a woman over 75 with COVID-19, enrolled during active disease. The sequenced sample consisted of peripheral blood. The rearrangement joins TRBV24-1 to TRBJ2-7, with 7 bases aligning to TRBD1. CDR3 amino acids: CATSGQTYEQYF. DNA for the CDR3: TGTGCCACTTCGGGACAGACCTACGAGCAGTACTTC.